This section outlines one T cell receptor (beta chain) sequence together with its context. This sample was taken from a study of OX40 agonist ivuxolimab in advanced cancers. This table comes from immunoSEQ multiplex PCR, and its TCRdb copy is limited to in-frame clones, with some not included. The table has about 78,000 clones, under 90% seen once. The receptor comes from an adult with an advanced solid tumor such as melanoma, head and neck, liver or kidney cancer. The sample here was CD4+ or CD8+ T cells sorted from blood, taken in a trial of the OX40 agonist ivuxolimab.

CDR3 amino acids: CASSLGTTNYGYTF. Here the CDR3 DNA reads TGCGCCAGCAGCCTGGGGACAACGAACTATGGCTACACCTTC. V is TRBV5-1 and J is TRBJ1-2; weak D call: TRBD1 (6 bases). Germline assignment: CDR1 SGHRS and CDR2 YFSETQ. Trimming took off 4 bases at V and 2 bases at J, with 12 bases between the two ends. This CDR3 is built from 14 residues.